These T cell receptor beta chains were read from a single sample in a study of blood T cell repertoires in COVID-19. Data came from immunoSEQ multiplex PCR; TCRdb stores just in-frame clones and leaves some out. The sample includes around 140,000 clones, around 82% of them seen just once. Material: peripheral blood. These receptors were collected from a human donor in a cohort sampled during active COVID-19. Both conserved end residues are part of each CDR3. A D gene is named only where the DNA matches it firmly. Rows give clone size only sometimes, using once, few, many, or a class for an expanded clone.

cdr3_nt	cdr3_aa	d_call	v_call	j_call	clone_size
TGTGCCAGCAGCTCCTGGACTAGCGGGAGTACGAATACGCAGTATTTT	CASSSWTSGSTNTQYF	TRBD2	TRBV7-2	TRBJ2-3	once
TGTGCCAGCAGCCTCCTCGCTAGCGGGGGGCCGATCACCGGGGAGCTGTTTTTT	CASSLLASGGPITGELFF	TRBD2	TRBV7-8	TRBJ2-2	.
TGTGCCAGCAACACACCACGGGGAGGGACCGGGGAGCTGTTTTTT	CASNTPRGGTGELFF	TRBD2	TRBV6-5	TRBJ2-2	few
TGTGCCAGCAGCTTAGAGAGGGCAGGGGGAAGAGTTAGAGGCTACACCTTC	CASSLERAGGRVRGYTF	TRBD1	TRBV7-7	TRBJ1-2	.
TGTGCCAGCAGTGAATGGGCGGGAGGATCCAATGAGCAGTTCTTC	CASSEWAGGSNEQFF	TRBD2	TRBV2	TRBJ2-1	.
TGTGCCAGCAGCCGATTCTCCGGTGAAGCTTTCTTT	CASSRFSGEAFF	.	TRBV6-2/TRBV6-3	TRBJ1-1	.
TGTGCCAGCAGCGCCGAGGTGACCCAGTACTTC	CASSAEVTQYF	.	TRBV25-1	TRBJ2-5	.
TGTGCCAGTAGTATTGTGGACAGTAAGCAGTACTTC	CASSIVDSKQYF	.	TRBV19	TRBJ2-7	once
TGTGCCACCAGCAGAGGGCCTAGCGGAACCCAAAAGGAGCAGTTCTTC	CATSRGPSGTQKEQFF	TRBD2	TRBV15	TRBJ2-1	.
TGTGCCAGCAGCTTGGTCATCGGCGAGCAGTACTTC	CASSLVIGEQYF	.	TRBV5-8	TRBJ2-7	.
TGTGCCAGCAGCCAAATTACCTCAGCAACTAATGAAAAACTGTTTTTT	CASSQITSATNEKLFF	.	TRBV3-1/TRBV3-2	TRBJ1-4	.